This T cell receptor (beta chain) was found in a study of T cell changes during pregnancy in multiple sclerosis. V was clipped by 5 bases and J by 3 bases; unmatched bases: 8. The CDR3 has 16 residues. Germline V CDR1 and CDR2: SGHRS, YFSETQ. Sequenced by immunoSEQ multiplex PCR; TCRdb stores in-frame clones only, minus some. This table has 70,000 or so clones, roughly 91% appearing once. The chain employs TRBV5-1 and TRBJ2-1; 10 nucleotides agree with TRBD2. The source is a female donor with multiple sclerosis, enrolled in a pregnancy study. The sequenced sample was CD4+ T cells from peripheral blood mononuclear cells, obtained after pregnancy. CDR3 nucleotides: TGCGCCAGCAGGAGCGGGAGGGCCCAAAGCTACAATGAGCAGTTCTTC. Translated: CASRSGRAQSYNEQFF.